One sample yielded the 30 T cell receptor beta chains listed below, sequenced in a study of shared clonotypes between healthy human individuals. Naivety among CD8 cells was defined by CD45RO negativity and positive CCR7 selection, thereby excluding terminally differentiated effector memory CD45RA+ cells. Some clones are missing from TCRdb's copy, which holds only in-frame ones; the method was immunoSEQ multiplex PCR. The sample lists about 2.1 million clones; about 94% were seen once. Sample: naive CD8+ T cells from PBMCs. Source of these receptors: a man aged 18 to 30 in good health. Some clones in this sample may be carry-over from other donors' samples.

The V gene is TRBV27, the J gene TRBJ2-3, with TRBD2 as a possible D gene (6 bases). In germline, CDR1 is MNHEY, CDR2 SMNVEV (reference sequence). V lost 4 bases to trimming and J lost 1 base, with 12 bases between them. This CDR3 comprises 15 residues. The CDR3 bases are TGTGCCAGCAGTTGGTGGGGACTTCGCACAGATACGCAGTATTTT. Translated, it gives CASSWWGLRTDTQYF.

The rearrangement joins TRBV28 to TRBJ2-6; D might be TRBD2 (6 bases). The CDR3 sequence is 18 residues long. Germline values: CDR1 MDHEN, CDR2 SYDVKM. V lost 3 bases to trimming and J lost 4 bases, with 19 bases between them. DNA of the CDR3: TGTGCCAGCAGTTTCACGGGGGAAGGGCTGCTAGGGGCCAACGTCCTGACTTTC. Protein product: CASSFTGEGLLGANVLTF.

The chain couples TRBV5-1 to TRBJ1-2; maybe TRBD1 (6 bases). Germline V gene sequence: CDR1 SGHRS, CDR2 YFSETQ. This CDR3 comprises 19 residues. V was clipped by 0 bases and J by 2 bases, with 23 bases between them. This CDR3 is CASSLGVGTQEDKNYGYTF. For the CDR3, the DNA is TGCGCCAGCAGCTTGGGGGTCGGGACACAGGAAGACAAGAACTATGGCTACACCTTC.

CDR3 region: CASSQRGERETQYF. The CDR3 DNA is TGTGCCAGCAGCCAAAGGGGGGAGAGGGAGACCCAGTACTTC. The chain is built from TRBV4-2 and TRBJ2-5; the D call may be TRBD1 or TRBD2 (6 bases each). The V gene lost 2 bases and the J gene lost 5 bases, with 12 bases spanning the gap. This CDR3 region has 14 residues. Germline assignment: CDR1 LGHNA and CDR2 YNFKEQ.

The chain combines TRBV9 with TRBJ1-2; perhaps TRBD1 as D (5 bases). The CDR3 covers 14 residues. Per the germline V gene, CDR1 is SGDLS and CDR2 is YYNGEE. V gave up 4 bases and J gave up 0 bases, with 10 bases separating them. CDR3 region: CASSKGPANYGYTF. CDR3 sequence (DNA): TGTGCCAGCAGCAAGGGGCCAGCTAACTATGGCTACACCTTC.

The chain employs TRBV6-1 and TRBJ2-2; D not resolved. This CDR3 has 13 residues. Trimming pared 1 base from V and 3 bases from J, leaving 3 bases between. The germline CDR1 and CDR2 sequences are MNHNS and SASEGT. CDR3 nucleotide sequence: TGTGCCAGCAGTGAAGGGTACACCGGGGAGCTGTTTTTT. Encoded protein: CASSEGYTGELFF.

A word on this clone: This CDR3 is also generated by other DNA sequences in the sample. The chain is built from TRBV9 and TRBJ2-4; D is undetermined. Trimming stripped 3 bases from V and 6 bases from J, with 7 bases between. The CDR3 loop spans 12 amino acids. Germline CDR1 reads SGDLS; CDR2 reads YYNGEE. The CDR3, as DNA: TGTGCCAGCAGCGCTGGCGGAAACATTCAGTACTTC. It encodes CASSAGGNIQYF.

This clone appeared a single time. This chain links TRBV5-1 with TRBJ2-1; TRBD2 matches 7 bases. The CDR3 spans 13 residues. CDR1 SGHRS and CDR2 YFSETQ come from the germline V gene. After removal of 7 bases from V and 6 bases from J, the junction contained 7 bases not matched to a gene. The CDR3 DNA is TGCGCCAGCTTCCTCACGGGAGGCAATGAGCAGTTCTTC. Translating it yields CASFLTGGNEQFF.

V gene TRBV6-1 combines with J gene TRBJ1-2; D not certain. The ends were cut back, 2 bases at V and 7 bases at J, with 2 bases in the middle. The germline V gene encodes CDR1 MNHNS and CDR2 SASEGT. This CDR3 comprises 10 residues. The CDR3 DNA is TGTGCCAGCAGTGAATTTGGCTACACCTTC. This codes for CASSEFGYTF.

This chain uses TRBV7-3 with TRBJ2-3; 10 bases are a match to TRBD1. The germline gives CDR1 SGHTA, CDR2 FQGTGA. V was clipped by 5 bases and J by 5 bases; unmatched bases: 10. The CDR3 runs to 16 residues. The CDR3 DNA is TGTGCCAGCAGCCAACACGGGACAGGGGCTGGAGATACGCAGTATTTT. This translates into CASSQHGTGAGDTQYF.

CDR3 loop: CASSTRDAQPANYGYTF. In DNA, the CDR3 is TGTGCCAGCAGCACCCGGGACGCGCAACCGGCTAACTATGGCTACACCTTC. The chain carries TRBV9 and TRBJ1-2; perhaps TRBD1 as D (5 bases). The V gene lost 4 bases and the J gene lost 0 bases, with 19 bases spanning the gap. This CDR3 region has 17 residues. The germline gives CDR1 SGDLS, CDR2 YYNGEE.

This sequence joins TRBV4-1 and TRBJ1-3; D gene ambiguous. This CDR3 has 16 residues. The germline gives CDR1 MGHRA, CDR2 YSYEKL. Trimming removed 1 base from V and 0 bases from J, with 10 bases in between. The CDR3 nucleotides are TGCGCCAGCAGCCAAGGGGGAGGGAGCTCTGGAAACACCATATATTTT. Its protein is CASSQGGGSSGNTIYF.

The V gene is TRBV7-3, the J gene TRBJ2-1; 9 bases match TRBD1. Unmatched junction bases numbered 6, after V lost 5 bases and J lost 4 bases. Germline CDR1 and CDR2: SGHTA and FQGTGA. The CDR3 has 15 amino acids. Here the CDR3 reads CASSARDRVYNEQFF. The CDR3 bases are TGTGCCAGCAGCGCCCGGGACAGGGTGTACAATGAGCAGTTCTTC.

The gene calls are TRBV11-2 and TRBJ2-1, with unresolved D. The CDR3 is 14 amino acids. The germline CDR1 and CDR2 sequences are SGHAT and FQNNGV. Trimming took 4 bases from V and 5 from J, leaving 12 bases between them. DNA of the CDR3: TGTGCCAGCAGCTCCGCGGTGGTTCACAATGAGCAGTTCTTC. Protein: CASSSAVVHNEQFF.

The chain is built from TRBV23-1 and TRBJ1-2; no clear D. TRBV23-1 is annotated as an ORF whose role is uncertain. V was clipped by 4 bases and J by 7 bases, with 13 bases between them. The CDR3 length is 13 residues. CDR3 residues: CASSLVSFLGYTF. CDR3 bases: TGCGCCAGCAGTCTGGTCTCCTTTCTTGGCTACACCTTC.

The V and J genes are TRBV10-3 and TRBJ2-7; 7 positions agree with TRBD1. The V segment lost 6 bases and the J segment 3 bases; nucleotides outside the gene matches: 8. The CDR3 contains 14 residues. Germline V gene lookup returns CDR1 ENHRY and CDR2 SYGVKD. CDR3: CAIRAETGLYEQYF. The CDR3 region has the DNA TGTGCCATCAGGGCCGAGACAGGGCTCTACGAGCAGTACTTC.

The genes are TRBV6-6 and TRBJ2-7; the match to TRBD2 covers 7 bases. Germline trimming cut 8 bases from V and 3 bases from J; bases unmatched to any gene: 10. The CDR3 loop spans 14 amino acids. The germline V gene encodes CDR1 MNHNY and CDR2 SVGAGI (reference sequence). CDR3 bases: TGTGCCAGCGGCGCTAGCGGATCATACTACGAGCAGTACTTC. This codes for CASGASGSYYEQYF.

The J gene is TRBJ2-7, the V gene TRBV4-2; D uncertain. Looked up from germline, CDR1 is LGHNA and CDR2 is YNFKEQ. This CDR3 has 14 amino acids. Between the trimmed V and J ends, which lost 1 base and 3 bases, there was a span of 10 bases. CDR3 sequence reads: CASSQGSSHYEQYF. CDR3 nucleotides: TGTGCCAGCAGCCAAGGATCCAGTCACTACGAGCAGTACTTC.

The chain couples TRBV27 to TRBJ2-2; 7 positions match TRBD2. V shed 2 bases, J shed 5 bases, and the junction held 2 bases outside the gene matches. CDR3 length: 14 residues. CDR1 and CDR2 (germline): MNHEY, SMNVEV (reference sequence). The CDR3 is CASSLRRGTGELFF. The CDR3 coding sequence is TGTGCCAGCAGTTTAAGGCGGGGGACCGGGGAGCTGTTTTTT.

This clone was recorded a few times. The rearrangement joins TRBV6-6 to TRBJ1-1; 7 nucleotides match TRBD1. Germline trimming cut 4 bases from V and 0 bases from J; bases unmatched to any gene: 8. CDR1 and CDR2 (germline): MNHNY, SVGAGI (reference sequence). The CDR3 has 16 amino acids. CDR3 sequence (DNA): TGTGCCAGCAGTTTCCGGGACAGCTTAATGAACACTGAAGCTTTCTTT. Translated: CASSFRDSLMNTEAFF.

V usage is TRBV28 and J usage is TRBJ1-4; perhaps TRBD1 as D (5 bases). V was pared by 2 bases and J by 8 bases, with 18 bases between. The CDR3 contains 16 residues. Germline-derived CDR1 and CDR2 are MDHEN and SYDVKM. The CDR3: CASSLGDPRRLEKLFF. The CDR3, as DNA: TGTGCCAGCAGTTTAGGGGACCCCAGAAGGTTGGAAAAACTGTTTTTT.

The table lists this clone with a count of one. J is TRBJ1-5 and V is TRBV10-3, with 7 bases that match TRBD1. The CDR3 loop spans 15 amino acids. V lost 2 bases, J lost 3 bases, and 4 bases stayed unmatched. CDR1 is ENHRY and CDR2 is SYGVKD in the germline V gene. In DNA form, the CDR3 reads TGTGCCATCAGTGAGCGACAGGGACTCAATCAGCCCCAGCATTTT. This sequence encodes CAISERQGLNQPQHF.

The chain carries TRBV9 and TRBJ2-2; 7 bases align to TRBD2. The trim removed 0 bases at V and 5 bases at J, leaving 19 bases unmatched. Germline loops: CDR1 SGDLS, CDR2 YYNGEE. This CDR3 region has 20 residues. The CDR3 DNA is TGTGCCAGCAGCGTAGAAGGAGTGCCGGCGACATCGCGGGGGACCGGGGAGCTGTTTTTT. The encoded protein is CASSVEGVPATSRGTGELFF.

The chain carries TRBV4-1 and TRBJ1-4; 10 bases align to TRBD1. With 2 bases clipped from V and 6 bases from J, the junction kept 6 bases outside the gene matches. Germline CDR1 is MGHRA and CDR2 is YSYEKL. The CDR3 is 16 amino acids. The CDR3 bases are TGCGCCAGCAGCCAACATCCCGGGACAGGGGATGAAAAACTGTTTTTT. Encoded protein: CASSQHPGTGDEKLFF.

The V gene is TRBV28, the J gene TRBJ2-1; TRBD2 agrees at 7 bases. The CDR3 length is 15 residues. CDR1 is MDHEN, CDR2 SYDVKM, per germline. J lost 8 bases, V lost 6 bases, and 13 bases had no gene match. The CDR3 DNA reads TGTGCCAGCAGATCTAGCGGCCTCTCTTTGGATGAGCAGTTCTTC. Residues: CASRSSGLSLDEQFF. Based on the CDR3 plus reference TRBV28 and TRBJ2-1, the full variable domain is DVKVTQSSRYLVKRTGEKVFLECVQDMDHENMFWYRQDPGLGLRLIYFSYDVKMKEKGDIPEGYSVSREKKERFSLILESASTNQTSMYLCASRSSGLSLDEQFFGPGTRLTVL.

V usage is TRBV2 and J usage is TRBJ2-1, with 10 positions matching TRBD2. V lost 5 bases, J lost 8 bases, and 9 bases stayed unmatched. There are 15 residues in the CDR3. The V gene's germline CDR1 is SNHLY and CDR2 FYNNEI. CDR3 sequence reads: CASSQSGRALDEQFF. The CDR3 nucleotides read TGTGCCAGCAGTCAAAGCGGGAGGGCCCTCGATGAGCAGTTCTTC.

V gene TRBV7-9 combines with J gene TRBJ2-1, with 15 bases aligning to TRBD2. J was trimmed by 6 bases and V by 6 bases; bases with no gene match: 15. Germline values: CDR1 SEHNR, CDR2 FQNEAQ (reference sequence). This CDR3 contains 19 residues. Written as DNA, the CDR3 is TGTGCCAGCAGTTCGTGGTCAAGGACTAGCGGGAGGGATGCCAATGAGCAGTTCTTC. Its protein product is CASSSWSRTSGRDANEQFF.

The chain has TRBV28 and TRBJ1-5; D is possibly TRBD1 (6 bases). Trimming cost V 3 bases and J 1 base, with 10 bases left between them. The CDR3 runs 15 residues. Germline-derived CDR1 and CDR2 are MDHEN and SYDVKM. The CDR3 is CASSFTGFSNQPQHF. Written as DNA, the CDR3 is TGTGCCAGCAGTTTCACAGGGTTCAGCAATCAGCCCCAGCATTTT.

V gene TRBV11-1 combines with J gene TRBJ2-7; possibly TRBD2 for D (6 bases). CDR3 size: 15 residues. V was clipped by 2 bases and J by 3 bases, with 14 bases between them. Germline-derived CDR1 and CDR2 are SGHAT and FQDESV (reference sequence). CDR3 nucleotides: TGTGCCAGCAGCTTACATCGGGAGTCGATCTACGAGCAGTACTTC. This translates into CASSLHRESIYEQYF.

The chain has TRBV27 and TRBJ2-7, with 10 bases fitting TRBD1. This CDR3 is 14 amino acids long. In germline, CDR1 is MNHEY, CDR2 SMNVEV (reference sequence). V lost 6 bases and J lost 4; bases outside the gene matches: 6. The CDR3 region has the DNA TGTGCCAGCAGATGGGGACAGGGGAGATACGAGCAGTACTTC. This translates into CASRWGQGRYEQYF.